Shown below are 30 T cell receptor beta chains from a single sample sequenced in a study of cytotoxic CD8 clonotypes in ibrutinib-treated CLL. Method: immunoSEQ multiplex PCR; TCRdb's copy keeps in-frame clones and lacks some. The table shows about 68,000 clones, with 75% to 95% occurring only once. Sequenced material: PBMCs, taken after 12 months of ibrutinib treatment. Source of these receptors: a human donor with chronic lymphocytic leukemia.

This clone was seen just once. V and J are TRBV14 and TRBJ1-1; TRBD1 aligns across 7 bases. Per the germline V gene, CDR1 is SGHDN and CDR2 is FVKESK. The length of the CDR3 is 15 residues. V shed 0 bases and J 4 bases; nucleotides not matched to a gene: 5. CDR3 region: CASSQDPRGFTEAFF. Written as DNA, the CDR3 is TGTGCCAGCAGCCAAGATCCCAGGGGGTTCACTGAAGCTTTCTTT.

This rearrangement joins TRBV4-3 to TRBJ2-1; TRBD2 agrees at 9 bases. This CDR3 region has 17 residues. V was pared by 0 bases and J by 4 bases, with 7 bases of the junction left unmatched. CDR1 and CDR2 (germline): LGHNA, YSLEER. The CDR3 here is CASSQDGLAGPYNEQFF. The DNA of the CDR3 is TGCGCCAGCAGCCAAGATGGGCTAGCGGGGCCATACAATGAGCAGTTCTTC.

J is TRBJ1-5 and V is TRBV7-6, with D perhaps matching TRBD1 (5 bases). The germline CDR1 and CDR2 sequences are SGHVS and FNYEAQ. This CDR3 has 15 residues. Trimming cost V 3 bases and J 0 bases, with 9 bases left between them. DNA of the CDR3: TGTGCCAGCAGCTTGGGGGGGTATAGCAATCAGCCCCAGCATTTT. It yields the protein CASSLGGYSNQPQHF.

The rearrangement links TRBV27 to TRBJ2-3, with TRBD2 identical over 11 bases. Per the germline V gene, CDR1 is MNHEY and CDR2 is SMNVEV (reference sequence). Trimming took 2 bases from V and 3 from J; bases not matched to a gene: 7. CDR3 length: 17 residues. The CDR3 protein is CASSLMGTSGNTDTQYF. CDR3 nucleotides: TGTGCCAGCAGTTTAATGGGGACTAGCGGAAATACAGATACGCAGTATTTT.

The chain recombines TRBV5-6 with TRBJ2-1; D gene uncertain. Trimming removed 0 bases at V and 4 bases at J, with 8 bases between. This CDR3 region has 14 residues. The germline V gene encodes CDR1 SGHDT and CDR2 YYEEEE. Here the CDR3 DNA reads TGTGCCAGCAGCTTGGGGGCCAGGTACAATGAGCAGTTCTTC. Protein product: CASSLGARYNEQFF.

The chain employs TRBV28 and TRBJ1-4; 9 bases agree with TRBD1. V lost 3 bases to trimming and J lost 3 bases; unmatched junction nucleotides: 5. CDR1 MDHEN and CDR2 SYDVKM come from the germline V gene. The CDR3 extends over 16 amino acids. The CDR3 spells CASSLYRGQSNEKLFF. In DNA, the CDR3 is TGTGCCAGCAGTTTGTACAGGGGGCAGTCTAATGAAAAACTGTTTTTT.

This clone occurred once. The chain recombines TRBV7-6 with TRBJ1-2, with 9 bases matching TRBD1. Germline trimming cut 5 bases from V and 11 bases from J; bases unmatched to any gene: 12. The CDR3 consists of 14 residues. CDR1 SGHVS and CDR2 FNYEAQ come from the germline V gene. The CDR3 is CASSPNPGQGPYTF. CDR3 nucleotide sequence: TGTGCCAGCAGCCCGAATCCGGGACAGGGACCTTACACCTTC.

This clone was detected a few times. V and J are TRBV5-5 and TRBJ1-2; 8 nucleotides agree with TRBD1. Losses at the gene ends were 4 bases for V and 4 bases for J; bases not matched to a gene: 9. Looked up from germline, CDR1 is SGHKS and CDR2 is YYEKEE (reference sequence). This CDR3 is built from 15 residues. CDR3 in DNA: TGTGCCAGCAGCCCTGTGGTGACAGGGGCCTATGGCTACACCTTC. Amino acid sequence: CASSPVVTGAYGYTF.

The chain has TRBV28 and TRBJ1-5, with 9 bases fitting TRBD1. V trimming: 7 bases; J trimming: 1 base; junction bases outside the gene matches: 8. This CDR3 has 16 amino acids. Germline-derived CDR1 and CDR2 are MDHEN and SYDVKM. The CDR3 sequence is CASKTGGDPSNQPQHF. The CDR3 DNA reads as TGTGCCAGCAAGACAGGGGGTGATCCGAGCAATCAGCCCCAGCATTTT.

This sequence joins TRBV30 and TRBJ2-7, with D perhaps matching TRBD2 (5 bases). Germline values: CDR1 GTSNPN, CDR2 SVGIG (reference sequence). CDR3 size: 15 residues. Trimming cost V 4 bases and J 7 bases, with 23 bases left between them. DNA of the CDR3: TGTGCCTGGAAGTCAGCTAGCTCTGGGTCGTGGGAGCAGTACTTC. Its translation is CAWKSASSGSWEQYF.

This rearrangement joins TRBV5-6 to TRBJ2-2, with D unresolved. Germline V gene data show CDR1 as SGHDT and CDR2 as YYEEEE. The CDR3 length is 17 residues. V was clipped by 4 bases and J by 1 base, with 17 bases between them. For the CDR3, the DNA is TGTGCCAGCAGCCCTGGCCCGTGGCAGGAGAACACCGGGGAGCTGTTTTTT. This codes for CASSPGPWQENTGELFF.

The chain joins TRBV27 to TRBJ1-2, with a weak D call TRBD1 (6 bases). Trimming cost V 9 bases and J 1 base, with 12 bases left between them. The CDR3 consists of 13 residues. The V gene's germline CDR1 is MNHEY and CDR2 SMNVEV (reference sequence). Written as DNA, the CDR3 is TGTGCCAGTCGGACAGATATTAACTATGGCTACACCTTC. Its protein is CASRTDINYGYTF.

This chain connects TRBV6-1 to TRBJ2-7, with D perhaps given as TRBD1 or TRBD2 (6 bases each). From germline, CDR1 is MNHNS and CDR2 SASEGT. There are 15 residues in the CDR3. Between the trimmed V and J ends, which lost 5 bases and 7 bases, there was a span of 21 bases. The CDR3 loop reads CASSTLRGRWYEQYF. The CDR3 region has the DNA TGTGCCAGCAGTACCCTTCGGGGGCGGTGGTATGAGCAGTACTTC.

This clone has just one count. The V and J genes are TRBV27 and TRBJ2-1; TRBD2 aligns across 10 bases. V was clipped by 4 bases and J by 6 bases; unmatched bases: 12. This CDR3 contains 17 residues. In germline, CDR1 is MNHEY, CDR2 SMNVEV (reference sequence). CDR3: CASSSLITSGVSNEQFF. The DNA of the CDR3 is TGTGCCAGCAGTTCACTCATCACTAGCGGGGTAAGCAATGAGCAGTTCTTC.

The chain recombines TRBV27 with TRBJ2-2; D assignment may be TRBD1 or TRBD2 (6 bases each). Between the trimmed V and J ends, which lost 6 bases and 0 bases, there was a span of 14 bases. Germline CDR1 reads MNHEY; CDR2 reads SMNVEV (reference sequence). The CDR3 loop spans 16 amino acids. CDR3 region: CASSRLEGANTGELFF. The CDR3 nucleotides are TGTGCCAGCAGCCGATTGGAGGGGGCGAACACCGGGGAGCTGTTTTTT.

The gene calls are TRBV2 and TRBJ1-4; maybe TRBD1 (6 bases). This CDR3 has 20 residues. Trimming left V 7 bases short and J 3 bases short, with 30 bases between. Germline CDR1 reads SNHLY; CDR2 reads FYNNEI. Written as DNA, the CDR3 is TGTGCCAGCACGAAGGGAGCCGGGACCCTCCTATCAGGGGCTAATGAAAAACTGTTTTTT. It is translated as CASTKGAGTLLSGANEKLFF.

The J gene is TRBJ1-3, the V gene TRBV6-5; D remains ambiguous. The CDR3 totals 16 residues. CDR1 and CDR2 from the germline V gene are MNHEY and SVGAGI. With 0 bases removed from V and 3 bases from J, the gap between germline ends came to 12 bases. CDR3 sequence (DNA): TGTGCCAGCAGTTACTCGAGTCTCGGGGTTGGAAACACCATATATTTT. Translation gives CASSYSSLGVGNTIYF.

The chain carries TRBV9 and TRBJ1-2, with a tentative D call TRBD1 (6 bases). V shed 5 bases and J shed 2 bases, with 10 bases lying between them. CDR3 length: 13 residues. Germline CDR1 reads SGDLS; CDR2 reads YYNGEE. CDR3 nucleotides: TGTGCCAGCAGGTTCGGGACAAACTATGGCTACACCTTC. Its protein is CASRFGTNYGYTF.

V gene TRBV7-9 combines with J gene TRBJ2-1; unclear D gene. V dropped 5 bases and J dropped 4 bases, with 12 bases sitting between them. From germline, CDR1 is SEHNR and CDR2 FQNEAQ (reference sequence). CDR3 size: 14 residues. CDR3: CASSLTGEYNEQFF. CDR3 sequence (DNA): TGTGCCAGCAGCCTAACGGGCGAATACAATGAGCAGTTCTTC.

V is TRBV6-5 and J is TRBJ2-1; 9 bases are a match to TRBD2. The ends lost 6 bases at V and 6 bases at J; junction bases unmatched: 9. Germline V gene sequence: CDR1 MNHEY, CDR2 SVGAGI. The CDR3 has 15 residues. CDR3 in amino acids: CASSLGTSIINEQFF. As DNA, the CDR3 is TGTGCCAGCAGCCTCGGGACTAGCATTATCAATGAGCAGTTCTTC.

The CDR3 sequence is CASSGTDFEAFF. The CDR3 DNA follows: TGTGCCAGCAGTGGAACAGATTTCGAAGCTTTCTTT. J is TRBJ1-1 and V is TRBV2; no clear D gene. The CDR3 totals 12 residues. Germline V gene lookup returns CDR1 SNHLY and CDR2 FYNNEI. V shed 4 bases and J shed 8 bases, with 11 bases lying between them.

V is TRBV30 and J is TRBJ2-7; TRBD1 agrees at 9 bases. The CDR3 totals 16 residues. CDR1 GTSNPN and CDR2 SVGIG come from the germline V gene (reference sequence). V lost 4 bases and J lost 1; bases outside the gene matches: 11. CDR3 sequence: CAWTPYPGTGSYEQYF. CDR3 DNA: TGTGCCTGGACCCCGTACCCTGGGACAGGGTCCTACGAGCAGTACTTC.

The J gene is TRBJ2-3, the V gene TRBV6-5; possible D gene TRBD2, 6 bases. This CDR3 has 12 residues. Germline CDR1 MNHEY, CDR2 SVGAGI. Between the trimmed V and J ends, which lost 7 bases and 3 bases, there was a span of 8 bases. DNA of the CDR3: TGTGCCAGCAAAAGCGGGACAGATACGCAGTATTTT. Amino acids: CASKSGTDTQYF.

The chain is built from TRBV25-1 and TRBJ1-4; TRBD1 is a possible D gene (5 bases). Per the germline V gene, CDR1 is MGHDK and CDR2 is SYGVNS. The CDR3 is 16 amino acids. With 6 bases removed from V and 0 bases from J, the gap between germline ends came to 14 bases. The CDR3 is CASSDQTAATNEKLFF. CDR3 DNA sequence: TGTGCCAGCAGCGACCAGACAGCAGCAACTAATGAAAAACTGTTTTTT.

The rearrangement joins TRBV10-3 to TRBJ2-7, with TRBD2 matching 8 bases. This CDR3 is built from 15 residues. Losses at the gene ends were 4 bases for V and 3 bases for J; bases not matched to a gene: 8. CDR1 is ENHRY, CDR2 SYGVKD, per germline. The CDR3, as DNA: TGTGCCATCAGTGTGGCGGCTAGCGGGTACTACGAGCAGTACTTC. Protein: CAISVAASGYYEQYF.

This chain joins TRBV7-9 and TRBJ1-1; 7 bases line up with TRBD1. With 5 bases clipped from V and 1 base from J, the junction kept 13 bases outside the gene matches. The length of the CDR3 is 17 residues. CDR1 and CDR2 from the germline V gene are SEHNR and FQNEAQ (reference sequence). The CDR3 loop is CASSPVLGQPENTEAFF. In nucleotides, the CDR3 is TGTGCCAGCAGCCCGGTATTGGGACAGCCAGAGAACACTGAAGCTTTCTTT.

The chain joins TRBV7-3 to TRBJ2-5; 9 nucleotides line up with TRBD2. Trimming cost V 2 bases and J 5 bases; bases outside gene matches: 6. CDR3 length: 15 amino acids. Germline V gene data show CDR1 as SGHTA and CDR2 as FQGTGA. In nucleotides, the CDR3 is TGTGCCAGCAGCTTAGTTCCTAGCGGGAAGGAGACCCAGTACTTC. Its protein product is CASSLVPSGKETQYF.

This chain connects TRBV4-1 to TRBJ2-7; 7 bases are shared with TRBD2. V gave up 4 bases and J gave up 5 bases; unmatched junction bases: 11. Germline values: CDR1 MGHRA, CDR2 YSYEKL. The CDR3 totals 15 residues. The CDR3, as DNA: TGCGCCAGCAGCCTCAGTTCTTTACGGGGGGACGAGCAGTACTTC. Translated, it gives CASSLSSLRGDEQYF.

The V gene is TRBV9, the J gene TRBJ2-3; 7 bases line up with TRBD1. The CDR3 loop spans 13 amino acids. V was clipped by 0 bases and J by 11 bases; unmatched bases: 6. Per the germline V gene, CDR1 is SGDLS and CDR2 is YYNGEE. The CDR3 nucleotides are TGTGCCAGCAGCGTAGAAGGGGGCGAGAGGCAGTATTTT. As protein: CASSVEGGERQYF.

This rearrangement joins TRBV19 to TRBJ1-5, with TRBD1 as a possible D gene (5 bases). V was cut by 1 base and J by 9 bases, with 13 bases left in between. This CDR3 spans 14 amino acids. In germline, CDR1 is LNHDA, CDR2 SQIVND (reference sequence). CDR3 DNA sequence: TGTGCCAGTAGTATAGGGGGGGGGAGCGGGCCCCAGCATTTT. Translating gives CASSIGGGSGPQHF.